This T cell receptor beta chain was identified in a study of blood T cell repertoires in COVID-19. Measured with immunoSEQ multiplex PCR; TCRdb has only the in-frame clones, and not every one. In the table there are under 150,000 clones, 70% to 90% of which are singletons. The CDR3 has 11 amino acids. The ends were cut back, 3 bases at V and 4 bases at J, with 4 bases in the middle. Germline V gene data show CDR1 as SGDLS and CDR2 as YYNGEE. V usage is TRBV9 and J usage is TRBJ1-2, with unresolved D. Sample: peripheral blood. This clonotype was obtained from a middle-aged man with acute or convalescent COVID-19. The DNA of the CDR3 is TGTGCCAGCAGCGACACCTATGGCTACACCTTC. Translation gives CASSDTYGYTF.